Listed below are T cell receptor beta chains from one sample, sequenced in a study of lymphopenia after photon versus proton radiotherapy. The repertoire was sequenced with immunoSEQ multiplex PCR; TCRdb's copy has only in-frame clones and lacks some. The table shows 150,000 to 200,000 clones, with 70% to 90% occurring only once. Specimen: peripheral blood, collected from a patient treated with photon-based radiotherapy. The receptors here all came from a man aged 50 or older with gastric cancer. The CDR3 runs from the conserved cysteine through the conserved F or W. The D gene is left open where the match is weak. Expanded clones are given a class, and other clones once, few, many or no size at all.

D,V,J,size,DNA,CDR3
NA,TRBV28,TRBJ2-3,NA,TGTGCCAGCACCCTTGGAGGGAGGATGGGAGATACGCAGTATTTT,CASTLGGRMGDTQYF
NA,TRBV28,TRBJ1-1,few,TGTGCCAGCAGTCAACAGGACACTGAAGCTTTCTTT,CASSQQDTEAFF
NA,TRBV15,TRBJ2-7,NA,TGTGCCACCAGCAGAGATCAGGGCGGGGAGCAGTACTTC,CATSRDQGGEQYF
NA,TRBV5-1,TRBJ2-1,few,TGCGCCAGCAGCTTGCGTTTGGGCCACAATGAGCAGTTCTTC,CASSLRLGHNEQFF
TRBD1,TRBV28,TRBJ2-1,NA,TGTGCCAGCAGTTTGGGGACAGCCAGCGGTGGGTACTACAATGAGCAGTTCTTC,CASSLGTASGGYYNEQFF
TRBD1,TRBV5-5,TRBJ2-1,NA,TGTGCCAGCAGCCTTAGGACAGGGTTGGGGAATGAGCAGTTCTTC,CASSLRTGLGNEQFF
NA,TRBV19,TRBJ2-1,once,TGTGCCAGTAGTATAGATTTTACTGAGCAGTTCTTC,CASSIDFTEQFF
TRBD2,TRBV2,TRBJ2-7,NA,TGTGCCAGCCTAGCCTTGGCGGGAGCCTCCTACGAGCAGTACTTC,CASLALAGASYEQYF
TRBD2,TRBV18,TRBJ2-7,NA,TGTGCCAGCTCACCACCGCTAGCGGGATCATACGAGCAGTACTTC,CASSPPLAGSYEQYF
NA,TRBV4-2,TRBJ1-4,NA,TGTGCCAGCAGCCAAGAACGATTAGGGGGAGGTGAAAAACTGTTTTTT,CASSQERLGGGEKLFF
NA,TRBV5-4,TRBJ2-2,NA,TGTGCCAGCAGCTATAGTTACACCGGGGAGCTGTTTTTT,CASSYSYTGELFF
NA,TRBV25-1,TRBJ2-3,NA,TGTGCCAGCAGTAAGCGGACTAGCACAGATACGCAGTATTTT,CASSKRTSTDTQYF
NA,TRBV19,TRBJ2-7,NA,TGTGCCAGTAGCGCTGGACGGTCCTCCTACGAGCAGTACTTC,CASSAGRSSYEQYF
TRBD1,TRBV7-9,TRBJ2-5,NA,TGTGCCAGCAGCTTAGATGGGACAGCTCAAGAGACCCAGTACTTC,CASSLDGTAQETQYF
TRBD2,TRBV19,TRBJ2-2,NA,TGTGCCTCCCGGAAAAGCGGGACCGCGAACACCGGGGAGCTGTTTTTT,CASRKSGTANTGELFF
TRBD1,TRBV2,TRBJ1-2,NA,TGTGCCAGCAGTGAACAGGGGGCGTATGGCTACACCTTC,CASSEQGAYGYTF
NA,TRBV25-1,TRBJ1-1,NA,TGTGCCAGCAGTGAGTTCGGCTTCATGAACACTGAAGCTTTCTTT,CASSEFGFMNTEAFF
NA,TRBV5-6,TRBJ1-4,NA,TGTGCCAGCAGCTTGCTCGGGGAGAGTGAAAAACTGTTTTTT,CASSLLGESEKLFF
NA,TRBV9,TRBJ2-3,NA,TGTGCCAGCAGCCTCCGTTACGGTCGGGCCACAGATACGCAGTATTTT,CASSLRYGRATDTQYF
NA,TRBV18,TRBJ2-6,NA,TGTGCCAGCTCACTCGATAGCTCTGGGGCCAACGTCCTGACTTTC,CASSLDSSGANVLTF
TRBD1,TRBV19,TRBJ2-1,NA,TGTGCCAGTAGTGGGACAGGGGGGTACAATGAGCAGTTCTTC,CASSGTGGYNEQFF
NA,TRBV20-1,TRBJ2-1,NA,TGCAGTGGAGGCAGTAAGTTCTTC,CSGGSKFF
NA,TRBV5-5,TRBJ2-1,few,TGTGCCAGCAGCTTGGCCGGCCAGCGGGTTAACTACAATGAGCAGTTCTTC,CASSLAGQRVNYNEQFF
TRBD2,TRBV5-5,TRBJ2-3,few,TGTGCCAGCAGCTTGGAACTAGCGGGTTGGGCAGATACGCAGTATTTT,CASSLELAGWADTQYF
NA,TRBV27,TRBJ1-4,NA,TGTGCCAGCAGCCCCCCAGGGATACCTAATGAAAAACTGTTTTTT,CASSPPGIPNEKLFF
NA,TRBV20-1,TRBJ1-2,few,TGCAGTGCTAGAGATAAAATTGGCTACACCTTC,CSARDKIGYTF
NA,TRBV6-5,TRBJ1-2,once,TGTGCCAGCAGTGACGGCAAGAGGGGCTACACCTTC,CASSDGKRGYTF
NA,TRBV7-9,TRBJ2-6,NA,TGTGCCAGCAGCTCCAGGGGAGGTCTGCCTGGGGCCAACGTCCTGACTTTC,CASSSRGGLPGANVLTF
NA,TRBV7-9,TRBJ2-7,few,TGTGCCAGCAGCGTAGTAAACCCTGGAGGGCAGTACTTC,CASSVVNPGGQYF
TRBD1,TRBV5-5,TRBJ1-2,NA,TGTGCCAGCAGAGTAGTTGGGACAGGGTCGAACTATGGCTACACCTTC,CASRVVGTGSNYGYTF
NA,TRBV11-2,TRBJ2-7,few,TGTGCCAGCAGCGCAGACAGCTCCTACGAGCAGTACTTC,CASSADSSYEQYF
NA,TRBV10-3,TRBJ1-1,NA,TGTGCCATCAGTGAGAAGGGGCTGAACACTGAAGCTTTCTTT,CAISEKGLNTEAFF
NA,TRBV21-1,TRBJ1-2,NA,TGTGCCAGCGAGAAGCGAGACTATGGCTACACCTTC,CASEKRDYGYTF
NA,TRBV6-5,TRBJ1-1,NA,TGTGCCAGCAGATCCCCGGGGGGCACTGAAGCTTTCTTT,CASRSPGGTEAFF
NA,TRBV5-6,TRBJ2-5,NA,TGTGCCAGCAGCTTGTCCACCCTGACTAGTCAAGAGACCCAGTACTTC,CASSLSTLTSQETQYF
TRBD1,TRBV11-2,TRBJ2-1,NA,TGTGCCAGCAGCTTAGAACAGGGGGAACCCTACAATGAGCAGTTCTTC,CASSLEQGEPYNEQFF
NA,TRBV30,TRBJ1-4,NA,TGTGCCTGGAGTGTACAGGTTAATGAAAAACTGTTTTTT,CAWSVQVNEKLFF
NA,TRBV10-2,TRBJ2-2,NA,TGCGCCAGCAGGTGGGGCGAGAACACCGGGGAGCTGTTTTTT,CASRWGENTGELFF
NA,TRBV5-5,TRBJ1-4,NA,TGTGCCAGCAGCCCCGCCGTAGGGGAAAAACTGTTTTTT,CASSPAVGEKLFF
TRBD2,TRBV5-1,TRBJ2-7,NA,TGCGCCAGCAGCTTTGTGGCGGGAGGGGACGAGCAGTACTTC,CASSFVAGGDEQYF
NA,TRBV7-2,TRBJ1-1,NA,TGTGCCAGCAGCCCTGACGGGAGTGGCACTGAAGCTTTCTTT,CASSPDGSGTEAFF
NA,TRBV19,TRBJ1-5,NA,TGTGCCAGTAGAGATACAGGGTTGACGGGTCAGCCCCAGCATTTT,CASRDTGLTGQPQHF
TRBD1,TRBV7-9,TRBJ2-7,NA,TGTGCCAGCAGCTCCGGGACAGGGGCCGCCTTTCGTCCTACGGGGCAGTACTTC,CASSSGTGAAFRPTGQYF
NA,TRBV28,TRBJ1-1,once,TGTGCCAGCAGTCTCATCGGGGGGACGGTGAACACTGAAGCTTTCTTT,CASSLIGGTVNTEAFF
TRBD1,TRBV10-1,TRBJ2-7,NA,TGCGCCAGCAGACCCGGACAGGCTGCCTACGAGCAGTACTTC,CASRPGQAAYEQYF
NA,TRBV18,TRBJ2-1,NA,TGTGCCAGCTCACCTAGCCGGGAAGAGCAGTTCTTC,CASSPSREEQFF
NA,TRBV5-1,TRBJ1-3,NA,TGCGCCAGCAGCTCGCTTGGTCTTGGAAACACCATATATTTT,CASSSLGLGNTIYF
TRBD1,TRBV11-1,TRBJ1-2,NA,TGTGCCAGCAGCTTAGCGCGGACAGGGGCTGGCTACACCTTC,CASSLARTGAGYTF
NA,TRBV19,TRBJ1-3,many,TGTGCCAGTAGTCTTCCCCGGGGCCGCTCTGGAAACACCATATATTTT,CASSLPRGRSGNTIYF
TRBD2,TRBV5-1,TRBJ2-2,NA,TGCGCCAGCAGCCGGGGACTAGCGACTATAGGGAACACCGGGGAGCTGTTTTTT,CASSRGLATIGNTGELFF
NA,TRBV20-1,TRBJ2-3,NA,TGCAGTGCTAGCAGGGATACGCAGTATTTT,CSASRDTQYF
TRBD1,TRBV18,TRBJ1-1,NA,TGTGCCAGCTCGACTTCCGGGACAGAGAACACTGAAGCTTTCTTT,CASSTSGTENTEAFF
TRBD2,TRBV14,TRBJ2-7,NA,TGTGCCAGCAGCCAAGATCCGATACTAGCGGGAAAAGTCGAGCAGTACTTC,CASSQDPILAGKVEQYF
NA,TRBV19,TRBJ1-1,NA,TGTGCCAGTTCCTTAGGGGGTACAGGGATGAACACTGAAGCTTTCTTT,CASSLGGTGMNTEAFF